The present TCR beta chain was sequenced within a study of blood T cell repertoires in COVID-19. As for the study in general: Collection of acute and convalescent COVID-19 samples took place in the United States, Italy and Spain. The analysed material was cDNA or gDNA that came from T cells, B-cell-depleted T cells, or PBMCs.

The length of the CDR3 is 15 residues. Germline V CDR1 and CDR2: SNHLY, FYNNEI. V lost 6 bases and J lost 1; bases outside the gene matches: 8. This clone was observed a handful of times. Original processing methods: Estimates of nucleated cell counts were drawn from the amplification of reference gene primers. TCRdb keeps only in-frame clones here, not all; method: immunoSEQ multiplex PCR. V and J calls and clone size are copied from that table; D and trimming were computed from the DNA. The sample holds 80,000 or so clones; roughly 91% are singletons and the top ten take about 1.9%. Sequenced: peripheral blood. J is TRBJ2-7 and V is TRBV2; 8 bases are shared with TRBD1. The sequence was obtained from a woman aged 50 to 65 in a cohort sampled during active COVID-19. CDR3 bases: TGTGCCAGCAGGCCCCAAGACAGGGGTTCCTACGAGCAGTACTTC. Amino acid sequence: CASRPQDRGSYEQYF.